These 4 T cell receptor beta chains were all obtained from the same sample, sequenced in a study of beta chain features in type 1 diabetes (dated by TCRdb to 2017 to 2018). Library prep was done by the immunoSEQ multiplex PCR assay. All of the isolated RNA was reverse transcribed with the High Capacity cDNA Reverse Transcription Kit, so expressed TCRB transcripts were sequenced. The immuneACCESS repertoire file appears here via TCRdb, limited to in-frame rearrangements. These files lack a portion of the clones; in checked studies, under half of the deficit traces to unresolved V genes, and the cause of the others is not known. This sample lists about 410,000 clones; roughly 13% were detected once. The biggest ten clones account for approximately 0.035% of the sample. Source material: naive CD4+ T cells from blood. Read against the paper, the sample's cell subset or site label means: true naive CD4+ T cells. These receptors originate from a young man in good health.

This chain links TRBV28 with TRBJ2-1; 8 positions agree with TRBD2. Unmatched junction bases numbered 8, after V lost 3 bases and J lost 7 bases. The CDR3 loop spans 15 amino acids. CDR1 is MDHEN and CDR2 is SYDVKM in the germline V gene. CDR3 amino acids: CASSLGSGTKNEQFF. The CDR3 bases are TGTGCCAGCAGTTTGGGTAGCGGGACGAAGAATGAGCAGTTCTTC.

J is TRBJ2-1 and V is TRBV6-5; tentative D call: TRBD2 (5 bases). The CDR3 spans 13 residues. Trimming pared 7 bases from V and 6 bases from J, leaving 13 bases between. CDR1 MNHEY and CDR2 SVGAGI come from the germline V gene. DNA of the CDR3: TGTGCCAGCACCCGGGGAGTTTCCAATGAGCAGTTCTTC. Translating it yields CASTRGVSNEQFF.

V usage is TRBV9 and J usage is TRBJ2-5, with 10 bases matching TRBD2. The J segment lost 5 bases and the V segment lost 4 bases, leaving 8 bases of the junction unmatched. The CDR3 extends over 15 amino acids. CDR1 SGDLS and CDR2 YYNGEE come from the germline V gene. CDR3 coding DNA: TGTGCCAGCAGCCGGGGACTAGCGCTTATGGAGACCCAGTACTTC. As protein: CASSRGLALMETQYF.

This sequence joins TRBV5-1 and TRBJ2-7; weak D call: TRBD1 (5 bases). CDR3 length equals 14 residues. The V gene lost 4 bases and the J gene lost 2 bases, with 13 bases spanning the gap. Germline CDR1 is SGHRS and CDR2 is YFSETQ. CDR3 loop: CASSLGQAPYEQYF. In DNA form, the CDR3 reads TGCGCCAGCAGCCTCGGACAAGCACCCTACGAGCAGTACTTC.